The 25 T cell receptor beta chains listed next were all sequenced from one sample in a study of radiation and T cells in renal cell carcinoma. TCRdb keeps only in-frame clones here, not all; method: immunoSEQ multiplex PCR. The data hold 150,000 or so clones, with roughly 90% observed a single time. As to time point: blood 4 weeks post-SBRT, at nephrectomy. Indicated treatment: 15 Gy SBRT to primary tumor, nephrectomy 4 weeks later. The specimen was blood, collected from a patient whose treatment included radiotherapy and nephrectomy. The receptors stem from a woman aged 45-59 years with renal cell carcinoma.

The V gene is TRBV7-9, the J gene TRBJ2-1, with TRBD2 as a possible D gene (6 bases). This CDR3 spans 17 amino acids. V gave up 5 bases and J gave up 3 bases, with 20 bases separating them. The V gene's germline CDR1 is SEHNR and CDR2 FQNEAQ (reference sequence). CDR3 coding DNA: TGTGCCAGCAGCACTCCCGGGAGACGACTGGGCTACAATGAGCAGTTCTTC. This encodes CASSTPGRRLGYNEQFF.

The chain recombines TRBV4-3 with TRBJ1-6; D is perhaps TRBD1 (5 bases). The CDR3 covers 16 residues. V was pared by 0 bases and J by 7 bases, with 13 bases between. Germline assignment: CDR1 LGHNA and CDR2 YSLEER. In nucleotides, the CDR3 is TGCGCCAGCAGCCAAGATTTGGAAGGGGCCAATTCACCCCTCCACTTT. Translation gives CASSQDLEGANSPLHF.

The chain links TRBV19 to TRBJ1-6; no clear D. Germline V lookup: CDR1 LNHDA, CDR2 SQIVND (reference sequence). Trimming shortened V by 3 bases and J by 7 bases, and 10 bases separated the two germline ends. The CDR3 totals 14 residues. The CDR3 coding sequence is TGTGCCAGTAGTATCCTTCCAGAGAATTCACCCCTCCACTTT. Translation: CASSILPENSPLHF. The whole variable domain, filled in from reference TRBV19 and TRBJ1-6, reads DGGITQSPKYLFRKEGQNVTLSCEQNLNHDAMYWYRQDPGQGLRLIYYSQIVNDFQKGDIAEGYSVSREKKESFPLTVTSAQKNPTAFYLCASSILPENSPLHFGNGTRLTVT.

This clone was seen once. The chain is built from TRBV30 and TRBJ1-6; TRBD1 matches at 8 bases. The junction had 10 bases not matched to a gene; V was cut back by 7 bases and J by 14 bases. Germline-derived CDR1 and CDR2 are GTSNPN and SVGIG (reference sequence). The CDR3 length is 12 residues. The CDR3 bases are TGTGCCTTTGGACAGGGAGCTATATCCCTCCACTTT. Its translation is CAFGQGAISLHF.

The chain uses TRBV5-1 and TRBJ2-3; 10 bases match TRBD1. CDR3 length equals 15 residues. Germline V lookup: CDR1 SGHRS, CDR2 YFSETQ. Trimming at V came to 4 bases and at J to 4 bases, leaving 6 bases not matched to a gene. The CDR3: CASSTTGGLSDTQYF. CDR3 nucleotide sequence: TGCGCCAGCAGCACGACAGGGGGCCTTTCAGATACGCAGTATTTT.

In DNA form, the CDR3 reads TGTGCCAGTAGTACTGACAGGGGGTCCTACGAGCAGTACTTC. This translates into CASSTDRGSYEQYF. V and J are TRBV19 and TRBJ2-7; 9 bases fit TRBD1. Germline values: CDR1 LNHDA, CDR2 SQIVND (reference sequence). V lost 4 bases to trimming and J lost 1 base; unmatched junction nucleotides: 2. The CDR3 runs to 14 residues.

The gene calls are TRBV4-1 and TRBJ2-7, with 8 bases fitting TRBD2. After removal of 0 bases from V and 2 bases from J, the junction contained 6 bases not matched to a gene. The CDR3 totals 16 residues. Per the germline V gene, CDR1 is MGHRA and CDR2 is YSYEKL. The CDR3 reads CASSQDMAGGPYEQYF. CDR3 sequence (DNA): TGCGCCAGCAGCCAAGATATGGCGGGGGGCCCCTACGAGCAGTACTTC.

Of note for this clone: Relative to the germline gene, one junction end is altered; a read error may explain this. The chain recombines TRBV14 with TRBJ2-3; the D gene is possibly TRBD1 (6 bases). The germline V gene encodes CDR1 SGHDN and CDR2 FVKESK. CDR3 length equals 13 residues. The CDR3 loop is CASSQQPQGSMAF. The CDR3 DNA reads as TGTGCCAGCAGCCAACAACCACAGGGTTCAATGGCCTTT.

V is TRBV2 and J is TRBJ2-7; 8 bases agree with TRBD2. This CDR3 is 16 amino acids long. Germline CDR1 reads SNHLY; CDR2 reads FYNNEI. With V trimmed by 5 bases and J by 5 bases, 14 bases remained unmatched. The CDR3 DNA follows: TGTGCCAGCAGTAATGACGGGGGGGTAGTTGCCCACGAGCAGTACTTC. Translated, it gives CASSNDGGVVAHEQYF.

The chain combines TRBV5-1 with TRBJ1-6; D might be TRBD1 (5 bases). This CDR3 has 16 amino acids. V was trimmed by 0 bases and J by 8 bases, leaving 15 bases between them. CDR1 and CDR2 from the germline V gene are SGHRS and YFSETQ. The CDR3 sequence: CASSLGQSASYSPLHF. As DNA, the CDR3 is TGCGCCAGCAGCTTGGGACAGTCAGCCTCATATTCACCCCTCCACTTT.

The chain couples TRBV29-1 to TRBJ1-3; D is possibly TRBD1 (5 bases). The V gene lost 3 bases and the J gene lost 8 bases, with 14 bases spanning the gap. CDR1 and CDR2 (germline): SQVTM, ANQGSEA. CDR3 length: 13 residues. CDR3 protein: CSVDPAGPDTIYF. CDR3 coding DNA: TGCAGCGTTGATCCCGCAGGGCCAGACACCATATATTTT.

The gene calls are TRBV5-1 and TRBJ2-1; weak D call: TRBD1 (7 bases). The CDR3 is made up of 15 amino acids. Germline V lookup: CDR1 SGHRS, CDR2 YFSETQ. Deletions cut 0 bases from V and 5 bases from J, with 12 bases between. The CDR3 is CASSLGSGGNNEQFF. DNA for the CDR3: TGCGCCAGCAGCTTGGGTTCAGGGGGGAACAATGAGCAGTTCTTC.

The rearrangement joins TRBV12-5 to TRBJ1-1; D unresolved. V was pared by 0 bases and J by 1 base, with 3 bases between. Germline V CDR1 and CDR2: LGHNT, FRNRAP. This CDR3 region has 13 residues. The CDR3 DNA sequence: TGTGCTAGTGGTTTGGTAACGAACACTGAAGCTTTCTTT. Protein product: CASGLVTNTEAFF.

The chain has TRBV19 and TRBJ1-4, with D unclear. Germline V gene sequence: CDR1 LNHDA, CDR2 SQIVND (reference sequence). V lost 3 bases, J lost 2 bases, and 10 bases lay in between. CDR3 length: 15 amino acids. The CDR3 protein is CASSIRGGTNEKLFF. The DNA of the CDR3 is TGTGCCAGTAGTATCCGGGGAGGGACTAATGAAAAACTGTTTTTT.

The chain has TRBV27 and TRBJ2-7, with D perhaps being TRBD1 or TRBD2 (5 bases each). Trimming took off 4 bases at V and 0 bases at J, with 7 bases between the two ends. Germline V gene sequence: CDR1 MNHEY, CDR2 SMNVEV (reference sequence). This CDR3 has 13 residues. CDR3 protein: CASSSGSSYEQYF. CDR3 DNA: TGTGCCAGCAGTTCAGGGAGCTCCTACGAGCAGTACTTC.

V usage is TRBV5-6 and J usage is TRBJ2-3; unclear D gene. Trimming pared 6 bases from V and 0 bases from J, leaving 14 bases between. CDR3 length: 15 amino acids. Germline CDR1 and CDR2: SGHDT and YYEEEE. Written as DNA, the CDR3 is TGTGCCAGCACCCCGTGGGCGACTAGCACAGATACGCAGTATTTT. The encoded protein is CASTPWATSTDTQYF.

With respect to this clone: This sample includes further DNA sequences coding for the same CDR3. V and J are TRBV7-2 and TRBJ2-5, with D perhaps TRBD1 (6 bases). The CDR3 extends over 13 amino acids. Germline V gene sequence: CDR1 SGHTA, CDR2 FQGNSA. The V gene lost 5 bases and the J gene lost 2 bases, with 9 bases spanning the gap. CDR3 in DNA: TGTGCCAGCAGCCTAGACAGGCAAGAGACCCAGTACTTC. It encodes CASSLDRQETQYF.

The V gene is TRBV30, the J gene TRBJ1-1; D gene unclear. V lost 8 bases, J lost 7 bases, and 14 bases lay in between. CDR1 is GTSNPN, CDR2 SVGIG, per germline (reference sequence). The CDR3 has 11 amino acids. DNA for the CDR3: TGTGCCAGTTCCGGGCGTGTTGAAGCTTTCTTT. The encoded protein is CASSGRVEAFF.

The genes are TRBV25-1 and TRBJ1-1; D may be TRBD1 (6 bases). Trimming left V 3 bases short and J 10 bases short, with 15 bases between. The CDR3 runs to 13 residues. From germline, CDR1 is MGHDK and CDR2 SYGVNS. The DNA of the CDR3 is TGTGCCAGCAGTGACGTAAGGGGGAGGGTAGCTTTCTTT. Protein sequence: CASSDVRGRVAFF.

V and J are TRBV2 and TRBJ1-6, with a tentative D call TRBD1 (5 bases). Trimming took 7 bases from V and 7 from J, leaving 11 bases between them. Germline V gene data show CDR1 as SNHLY and CDR2 as FYNNEI. This CDR3 region has 13 residues. The CDR3 region is CASTGQGNSPLHF. The DNA for the CDR3 is TGTGCCAGCACTGGGCAGGGAAATTCACCCCTCCACTTT.

V and J are TRBV7-9 and TRBJ1-1; tentative D call: TRBD1 (5 bases). The V gene's germline CDR1 is SEHNR and CDR2 FQNEAQ (reference sequence). Trimming stripped 5 bases from V and 6 bases from J, with 13 bases between. CDR3 length: 13 residues. The CDR3 is CASSGQGGSEAFF. The DNA of the CDR3 is TGTGCCAGCAGCGGCCAGGGAGGGTCTGAAGCTTTCTTT.

The chain combines TRBV15 with TRBJ1-2; D gene unclear. The V gene's germline CDR1 is LNHNV and CDR2 YYDKDF (reference sequence). This CDR3 region has 15 residues. V lost 0 bases and J lost 4, with 12 bases in between. CDR3 residues: CATSRDLGSTYGYTF. CDR3 nucleotides: TGTGCCACCAGCAGAGATCTGGGTTCGACCTATGGCTACACCTTC.

The chain combines TRBV7-9 with TRBJ1-1; 9 nucleotides agree with TRBD1. The ends lost 5 bases at V and 11 bases at J; junction bases unmatched: 12. Germline CDR1 reads SEHNR; CDR2 reads FQNEAQ (reference sequence). The CDR3 sequence is 14 residues long. This chain's CDR3 is CASSARGGTGMAFF. Here the CDR3 DNA reads TGTGCCAGCAGCGCACGAGGGGGGACAGGGATGGCTTTCTTT.

V and J are TRBV11-3 and TRBJ2-7; 9 bases match TRBD1. There are 14 residues in the CDR3. Trimming at V came to 6 bases and at J to 6 bases, leaving 9 bases not matched to a gene. Germline V gene lookup returns CDR1 SGHNT and CDR2 YENEEA. CDR3 in DNA: TGTGCCAGCAGTTCCGGGACAGGGTTAAGCGAGCAGTACTTC. It is translated as CASSSGTGLSEQYF.

About this clone: Other DNA variants within this sample encode the same CDR3. J is TRBJ2-5 and V is TRBV5-1, with D possibly TRBD1 on 6 matching bases. Looked up from germline, CDR1 is SGHRS and CDR2 is YFSETQ. This CDR3 spans 14 amino acids. V was trimmed by 3 bases and J by 4 bases, leaving 13 bases between them. The CDR3 DNA sequence: TGCGCCAGCAGCTATGGTCAGGGGAGAGAGACCCAGTACTTC. It is translated as CASSYGQGRETQYF.